These T cell receptor beta chains were read from a single sample in a study of blood T cell repertoires in COVID-19. Only in-frame clones appear in the TCRdb table, and some are missing; sequencing was by immunoSEQ multiplex PCR. The profile shows roughly 250,000 clones, 88% of them singletons. Input material: PBMCs or T cells enriched from blood (not recorded which). Every receptor here comes from a woman aged 40 to 50 who had been exposed to COVID-19. CDR3s include the opening cysteine and the closing phenylalanine or tryptophan. The D gene is left open where the match is weak.

j_gene: TRBJ1-4; v_gene: TRBV7-9; d_gene: NA; CDR3aa: CASSLVMGHGIEKLFF; CDR3nt: TGTGCCAGCAGCTTAGTGATGGGACACGGGATTGAAAAACTGTTTTTT
j_gene: TRBJ1-4; v_gene: TRBV4-2; d_gene: NA; CDR3aa: CASSQDLQGEKLFF; CDR3nt: TGTGCCAGCAGCCAAGATTTGCAGGGTGAAAAACTGTTTTTT
j_gene: TRBJ2-7; v_gene: TRBV4-3; d_gene: TRBD1; CDR3aa: CASSHLQGNHYEQYF; CDR3nt: TGCGCCAGCAGCCACTTACAGGGGAACCACTACGAGCAGTACTTC
j_gene: TRBJ1-1; v_gene: TRBV27; d_gene: NA; CDR3aa: CASRQVLNTEAFF; CDR3nt: TGTGCCAGCAGACAGGTGCTTAACACTGAAGCTTTCTTT
j_gene: TRBJ1-5; v_gene: TRBV28; d_gene: NA; CDR3aa: CASGSSSNQPQHF; CDR3nt: TGTGCCTCGGGGTCATCTAGCAATCAGCCCCAGCATTTT
j_gene: TRBJ2-2; v_gene: TRBV12-3/TRBV12-4; d_gene: TRBD1; CDR3aa: CASRQGGSGELFF; CDR3nt: TGTGCCAGCAGACAGGGGGGCTCCGGGGAGCTGTTTTTT
j_gene: TRBJ2-1; v_gene: TRBV7-9; d_gene: TRBD2; CDR3aa: CASSSGLGRNEQFF; CDR3nt: TGTGCCAGCAGCTCGGGACTAGGCCGCAATGAGCAGTTCTTC
j_gene: TRBJ1-2; v_gene: TRBV18; d_gene: NA; CDR3aa: CASSPSGANYGYTF; CDR3nt: TGTGCCAGCTCACCCTCAGGGGCTAACTATGGCTACACCTTC
j_gene: TRBJ2-3; v_gene: TRBV4-1; d_gene: NA; CDR3aa: CASSQEAQGRFDTQYF; CDR3nt: TGCGCCAGCAGCCAAGAGGCCCAGGGGCGATTTGATACGCAGTATTTT
j_gene: TRBJ1-4; v_gene: TRBV10-1; d_gene: TRBD1; CDR3aa: CASSEDTGGAKKLFF; CDR3nt: TGCGCCAGCAGTGAGGACACAGGGGGCGCGAAAAAACTGTTTTTT
j_gene: TRBJ1-1; v_gene: TRBV30; d_gene: TRBD1; CDR3aa: CARDRGVTEAFF; CDR3nt: TGTGCCAGGGACAGGGGGGTGACTGAAGCTTTCTTT